This entry lists 19 T cell receptor beta chains sequenced from one sample in a study of response to subunit inactivated influenza vaccine. One entry per CDR3 protein results from TCRdb running MiXCR on the RT-PCR reads. The sample lists roughly 550,000 distinct CDR3 sequences, approximately 20% occurring once. This sample was also put to use in a study of T cells expressing NK-cell markers. From that report: Scientists made TCR beta cDNA using 5'RACE template switching with UMIs.

This specimen was CD4+ T cells sorted from PBMCs, taken 12 days after vaccination. The receptors derive from a man over 45 who received an inactivated influenza vaccine.

CDR3 protein: CASSLLADTSTDTQYF. The DNA for the CDR3 is TGTGCCAGCAGCTTACTAGCGGACACTAGCACAGATACGCAGTATTTT. This chain connects TRBV7-6 to TRBJ2-3, with 7 bases aligning to TRBD2. V trimming: 2 bases; J trimming: 0 bases; junction bases outside the gene matches: 5. This CDR3 is built from 16 residues. Germline V gene lookup returns CDR1 SGHVS and CDR2 FNYEAQ.

The chain links TRBV29-1 to TRBJ1-2; TRBD1 matches 12 bases. Germline V CDR1 and CDR2: SQVTM, ANQGSEA. This CDR3 comprises 16 residues. V shed 6 bases, J shed 1 base, and the junction held 9 bases outside the gene matches. The CDR3 nucleotides are TGCAGCGTAGGACCGGGACAGGGGGCCTTTAACTATGGCTACACCTTC. As protein: CSVGPGQGAFNYGYTF.

This clonotype was seen only a few times. The chain recombines TRBV28 with TRBJ2-1; D possibly corresponds to TRBD2 (6 bases). The germline V gene encodes CDR1 MDHEN and CDR2 SYDVKM. Trimming pared 8 bases from V and 0 bases from J, leaving 14 bases between. This CDR3 comprises 15 residues. In nucleotides, the CDR3 is TGTGCCAGCTGCCCCGGGACTCCCTCCTACAATGAGCAGTTCTTC. Translating gives CASCPGTPSYNEQFF.

This clonotype has a handful of counts. The chain uses TRBV28 and TRBJ2-7; tentative D call: TRBD1 (7 bases). The CDR3 spans 12 residues. Trimming pared 8 bases from V and 7 bases from J, leaving 15 bases between. CDR1 and CDR2 from the germline V gene are MDHEN and SYDVKM. CDR3 coding DNA: TGTGCCAGCCGACAGGGAGGTAGGGAGCAGTACTTC. It specifies CASRQGGREQYF.

A few counts support this clonotype. V is TRBV7-8 and J is TRBJ2-2; perhaps TRBD1 as D (6 bases). Deletions cut 7 bases from V and 5 bases from J, with 17 bases between. The CDR3 has 15 residues. In germline, CDR1 is SGHVS, CDR2 FQNEAQ. The CDR3 bases are TGTGCCAGCACGACAGGTTCCAGGTTGACCGGGGAGCTGTTTTTT. It encodes CASTTGSRLTGELFF.

The chain links TRBV6-2 or TRBV6-3 to TRBJ1-1, with 10 bases matching TRBD1. The CDR3 extends over 15 amino acids. Trimming removed 6 bases from V and 5 bases from J; junction bases left unmatched: 9. Germline V gene data show CDR1 as MNHEY and CDR2 as SVGEGT. The DNA of the CDR3 is TGTGCCAGCAGGCCCGGGACAGGGGTTTGGACTGAAGCTTTCTTT. The encoded protein is CASRPGTGVWTEAFF.

In its sample, this clonotype was seen a few times. The chain is built from TRBV28 and TRBJ1-5; 8 bases fit TRBD1. J gave up 4 bases and V 8 bases, and 7 bases lay outside the gene matches. The CDR3 runs 14 residues. Per the germline V gene, CDR1 is MDHEN and CDR2 is SYDVKM. The CDR3 DNA reads as TGTGCCAGCCGTAGACAGGGGCAGAATCAGCCCCAGCATTTT. It encodes CASRRQGQNQPQHF.

The sample holds a few counts of this clonotype. The rearrangement links TRBV28 to TRBJ2-1; D possibly uses TRBD1 or TRBD2 (5 bases each). V was trimmed by 10 bases and J by 4 bases, leaving 20 bases between them. The CDR3 is made up of 15 amino acids. Germline loops: CDR1 MDHEN, CDR2 SYDVKM. The CDR3 DNA reads as TGTGCCACCTCAACGAAGGGGAGAAAATACAATGAGCAGTTCTTC. Translated: CATSTKGRKYNEQFF.

The chain has TRBV20-1 and TRBJ2-7; 7 nucleotides agree with TRBD1. V trimming: 1 base; J trimming: 2 bases; junction bases outside the gene matches: 2. CDR1 is DFQATT and CDR2 is SNEGSKA in the germline V gene (reference sequence). There are 13 residues in the CDR3. CDR3 DNA: TGCAGTGCTAGAGTGACAGGGCCCTACGAGCAGTACTTC. Protein sequence: CSARVTGPYEQYF.

The rearrangement links TRBV7-8 to TRBJ2-7; either TRBD1 or TRBD2 may fit D (5 bases each). The CDR3 is 13 amino acids. Germline lookup yields CDR1 SGHVS and CDR2 FQNEAQ. The V and J ends lost 6 bases and 4 bases respectively, with 13 bases between them. CDR3 in DNA: TGTGCCAGCAGTTGGGGGACCCCTTACGAGCAGTACTTC. The encoded protein is CASSWGTPYEQYF.

This clonotype showed up just a few times. J is TRBJ1-3 and V is TRBV7-2; 7 positions match TRBD1. The CDR3 consists of 14 residues. V was clipped by 6 bases and J by 2 bases; unmatched bases: 4. The germline CDR1 and CDR2 sequences are SGHTA and FQGNSA. The CDR3 reads CASRNRGPGNTIYF. CDR3 bases: TGTGCCAGCAGGAATAGGGGGCCTGGAAACACCATATATTTT.

This clonotype was counted between two and nine times. The chain links TRBV12-3 or TRBV12-4 to TRBJ1-2, with D possibly matching TRBD1 (6 bases). The ends were cut back, 2 bases at V and 4 bases at J, with 11 bases in the middle. The CDR3 has 14 residues. The CDR3 DNA is TGTGCCAGCAGTTTAAGGGGGACGGCCTATGGCTACACCTTC. Translating it yields CASSLRGTAYGYTF.

In this sample, this clonotype turned up a few times. The chain links TRBV7-9 to TRBJ1-4; 7 nucleotides agree with TRBD1. This CDR3 has 16 amino acids. The V and J ends lost 5 bases and 5 bases, in that order; junction bases with no gene match: 11. Germline V lookup: CDR1 SEHNR, CDR2 FQNEAQ (reference sequence). DNA for the CDR3: TGTGCCAGCAGCCAAGGCCACGGGACAGCAAATGAAAAACTGTTTTTT. Translated: CASSQGHGTANEKLFF.

This clonotype was observed a handful of times. In nucleotides, the CDR3 is TGTGCCAGCAGGCATGTAGCGGAGTCCACAGATACGCAGTATTTT. Translated: CASRHVAESTDTQYF. The genes are TRBV7-8 and TRBJ2-3; D is possibly TRBD2 (6 bases). Germline CDR1 and CDR2: SGHVS and FQNEAQ. The CDR3 runs to 15 residues. V was trimmed by 6 bases and J by 2 bases, leaving 15 bases between them.

This clonotype has only a few counts. The chain employs TRBV20-1 and TRBJ2-2; D not resolved. CDR3 length equals 14 residues. Germline V gene sequence: CDR1 DFQATT, CDR2 SNEGSKA (reference sequence). Trimming pared 0 bases from V and 2 bases from J, leaving 7 bases between. As DNA, the CDR3 is TGCAGTGCTAGAGAATCTTTTAACACCGGGGAGCTGTTTTTT. As protein: CSARESFNTGELFF.

The chain carries TRBV20-1 and TRBJ2-3, with D possibly being TRBD2 (6 bases). Germline CDR1 reads DFQATT; CDR2 reads SNEGSKA (reference sequence). The CDR3 runs 15 residues. V was shortened by 3 bases and J by 0 bases, with 13 bases between the two germline ends. CDR3 residues: CSARSVAESTDTQYF. CDR3 coding DNA: TGCAGTGCTAGGTCGGTAGCGGAAAGCACAGATACGCAGTATTTT.

V is TRBV7-2 and J is TRBJ2-7; 9 positions match TRBD1. Per the germline V gene, CDR1 is SGHTA and CDR2 is FQGNSA. This CDR3 region has 15 residues. The V segment lost 3 bases and the J segment 6 bases; nucleotides outside the gene matches: 9. The DNA of the CDR3 is TGTGCCAGCAGCTTCACAGGGGGCATTAGGAGCGAGCAGTACTTC. Translating it yields CASSFTGGIRSEQYF.

The chain joins TRBV11-2 to TRBJ2-4; TRBD2 matches at 7 bases. V shed 2 bases, J shed 0 bases, and the junction held 7 bases outside the gene matches. The CDR3 totals 17 residues. The germline gives CDR1 SGHAT, CDR2 FQNNGV. This chain's CDR3 is CASSLMPSGIAKNIQYF. The CDR3 bases are TGTGCCAGCAGCTTAATGCCCAGCGGGATAGCCAAAAACATTCAGTACTTC.

The chain recombines TRBV14 with TRBJ2-7; TRBD1 or TRBD2 may be the D gene (5 bases each). V shed 0 bases and J shed 8 bases, with 14 bases lying between them. This CDR3 contains 14 residues. Germline V lookup: CDR1 SGHDN, CDR2 FVKESK. Written as DNA, the CDR3 is TGTGCCAGCAGCCAAGACTGGGGGACCGGAAAGCAGTACTTC. Translated, it gives CASSQDWGTGKQYF.